This record looks at one TCR beta chain sequence and its context. Its antigen is undetermined. These data belong to a study of T cell responses to AZD1222 COVID-19 vaccine. The wider study: Second doses that came at about 4 or about 12 weeks were put together.

Findings and caveats of the study: At baseline, just five to seven AZD1222 recipients tested seropositive. Vaccine-associated CD4 TCRs ranged over spike, dominating at 160-218 and 743-854.

V dropped 4 bases and J dropped 3 bases, with 13 bases sitting between them. CDR3 length: 14 amino acids. The germline gives CDR1 SGHDT, CDR2 YYEEEE. TCRdb's copy holds only in-frame clones and misses some; the assay was immunoSEQ multiplex PCR. The data show 150,000 to 160,000 clones, roughly nine tenths seen once. The rearrangement uses TRBV5-6 and TRBJ1-1; perhaps TRBD1 as D (5 bases). This receptor was identified in an adult in good health. The sample was peripheral blood, taken on day 0 of AZD1222 vaccination. The CDR3 coding sequence is TGTGCCAGCAGCCCCCGGGACGGATACACTGAAGCTTTCTTT. This gives the protein CASSPRDGYTEAFF.